The clone carrying this TCR beta chain was observed a handful of times. The antigen remains undetermined. The data are from a study of Ad26.COV2.S vaccination and SARS-CoV-2 variants. Method: immunoSEQ multiplex PCR; TCRdb's copy keeps in-frame clones and lacks some. The data hold roughly 380,000 clones, with 88% observed a single time. General study findings and limits: Vaccinees reportedly had broad spike-specific CD8+ and CD4+ T cell responses. There was a possibility that the TCR breadth and depth analyses underestimated total T cell responses.

The sample's treatment: some 20 received Ad26.COV2.S at low or high dose, single or two shots; roughly 5 received placebo; per-sample allocation not given. The samples date from day 63 after the first vaccine or placebo injection. The V and J ends lost 3 bases and 3 bases respectively, with 12 bases between them. The germline V gene has CDR1 LNHDA and CDR2 SQIVND (reference sequence). This CDR3 has 14 residues. The material was peripheral blood, obtained in a trial of Ad26.COV2.S vaccine versus placebo. The chain carries TRBV19 and TRBJ2-7, with D uncertain. This receptor was identified in a person between 18 and 65 years old who received the Ad26.COV2.S COVID-19 vaccine or a placebo. In DNA form, the CDR3 reads TGTGCCAGTAGTATCCGGACGGAAATCTACGAGCAGTACTTC. Amino acid sequence: CASSIRTEIYEQYF. Supplemented by reference TRBV19 and TRBJ2-7, the full variable domain reads DGGITQSPKYLFRKEGQNVTLSCEQNLNHDAMYWYRQDPGQGLRLIYYSQIVNDFQKGDIAEGYSVSREKKESFPLTVTSAQKNPTAFYLCASSIRTEIYEQYFGPGTRLTVT.